Sequencing of this T cell receptor beta chain was carried out in a study of blood T cells in healthy people across ages. Regarding the study as a whole: Higher diversity and more naive CD4+ cells were features of long-lived donors, compared to aged donors.

The authors ran a second PCR of about 7 to 11 cycles using a sample-barcoded 5' primer and a J-beta primer mix. TCRdb reanalysed the 5' RACE reads using MiXCR and keeps one entry per CDR3 protein. The repertoire has about 670,000 distinct CDR3 sequences, approximately 52% of them found once; the top ten carry approximately 15%. Germline V gene lookup returns CDR1 SEHNR and CDR2 FQNEAQ (reference sequence). The CDR3 totals 15 residues. V was shortened by 4 bases and J by 1 base, with 13 bases between the two germline ends. A few counts support this clonotype. What it recognizes is unknown. V usage is TRBV7-9 and J usage is TRBJ1-1, with D unresolved. This sequence was found in a woman aged 80 or over in good health. Specimen: blood. The CDR3 is CASSSTGSQNTEAFF. CDR3 DNA sequence: TGTGCCAGCAGCTCCACGGGATCCCAGAACACTGAAGCTTTCTTT. Looking up the rest from reference TRBV7-9 and TRBJ1-1 gives the full variable domain: DTGVSQNPRHKITKRGQNVTFRCDPISEHNRLYWYRQTLGQGPEFLTYFQNEAQLEKSRLLSDRFSAERPKGSFSTLEIQRTEQGDSAMYLCASSSTGSQNTEAFFGQGTRLTVV.